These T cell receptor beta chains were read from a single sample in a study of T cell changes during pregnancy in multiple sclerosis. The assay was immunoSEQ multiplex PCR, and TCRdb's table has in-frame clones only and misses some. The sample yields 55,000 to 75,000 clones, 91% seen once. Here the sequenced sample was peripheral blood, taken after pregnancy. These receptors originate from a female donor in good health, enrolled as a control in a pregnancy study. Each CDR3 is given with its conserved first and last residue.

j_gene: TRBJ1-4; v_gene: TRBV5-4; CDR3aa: CASSLGPATNEKLFF
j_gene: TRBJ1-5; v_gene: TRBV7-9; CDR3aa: CASSNDTGRERKPQHF
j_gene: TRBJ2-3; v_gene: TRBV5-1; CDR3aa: CASSPTRSGSADTQYF
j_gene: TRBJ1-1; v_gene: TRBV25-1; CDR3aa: CASSEGGFTEAFF
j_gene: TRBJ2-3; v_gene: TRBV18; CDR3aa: CASSPRSGGAKGADTQYF
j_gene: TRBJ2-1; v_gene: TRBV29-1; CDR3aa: CSVGQKPEQFF
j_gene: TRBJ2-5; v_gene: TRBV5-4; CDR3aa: CASSSGLAGETQYF
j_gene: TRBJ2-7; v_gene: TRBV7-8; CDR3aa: CASSLRQGTYEQYF
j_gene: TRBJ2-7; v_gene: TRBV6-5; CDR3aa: CASSYPPEREQYF
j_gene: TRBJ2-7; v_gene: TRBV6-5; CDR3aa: CASSNRDTTSEQYF
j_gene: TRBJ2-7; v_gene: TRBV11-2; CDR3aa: CASSSYRVHEQYF
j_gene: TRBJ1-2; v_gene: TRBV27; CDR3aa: CASSLGATWGYTF
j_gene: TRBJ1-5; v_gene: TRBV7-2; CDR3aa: CASSSPFGQPQHF
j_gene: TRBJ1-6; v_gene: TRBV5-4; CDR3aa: CASSLARRTGNNSPLHF
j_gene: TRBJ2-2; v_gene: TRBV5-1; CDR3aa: CASSPTGRTGELFF
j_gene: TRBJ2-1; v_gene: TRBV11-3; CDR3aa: CASSSTGTVNNEQFF
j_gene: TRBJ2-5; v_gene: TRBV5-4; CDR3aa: CASSLPRLAGQETQYF
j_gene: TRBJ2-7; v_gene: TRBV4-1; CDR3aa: CASSQYLAGSYEQYF
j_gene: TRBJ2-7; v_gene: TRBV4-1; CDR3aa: CASSPSSGGAYEQYF
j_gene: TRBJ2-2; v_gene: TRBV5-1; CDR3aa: CASSPTGGEGTGELFF
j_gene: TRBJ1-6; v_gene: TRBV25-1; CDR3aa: CASSETLTAVNSPLHF
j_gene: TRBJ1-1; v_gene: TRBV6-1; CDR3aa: CASSDAGAVNTEAFF
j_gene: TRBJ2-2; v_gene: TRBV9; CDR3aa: CASSASKRLAAANTGELFF
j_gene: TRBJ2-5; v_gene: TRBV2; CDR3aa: CASRGDRSKRYQETQYF
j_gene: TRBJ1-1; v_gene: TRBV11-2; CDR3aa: CASSPGTGEHTEAFF
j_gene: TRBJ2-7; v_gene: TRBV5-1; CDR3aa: CASSRGGAYEQYF
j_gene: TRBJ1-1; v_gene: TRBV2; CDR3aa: CASSETRGGTEAFF
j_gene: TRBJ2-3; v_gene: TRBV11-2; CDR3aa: CASSPPGDTDTQYF
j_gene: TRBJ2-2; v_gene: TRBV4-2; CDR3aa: CASSQGLAGELTGELFF
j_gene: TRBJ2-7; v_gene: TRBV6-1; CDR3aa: CASEPGLAIYEQYF
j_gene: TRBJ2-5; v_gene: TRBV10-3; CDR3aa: CAISEPTGQGVGETQYF
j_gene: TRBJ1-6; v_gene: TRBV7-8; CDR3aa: CASSLVSPLHF
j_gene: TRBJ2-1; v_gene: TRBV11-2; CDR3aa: CASSLFNEQFF
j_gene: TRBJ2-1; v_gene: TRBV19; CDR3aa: CASSTRDSAYNEQFF
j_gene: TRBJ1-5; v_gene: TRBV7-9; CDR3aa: CASSQGQGNQPQHF
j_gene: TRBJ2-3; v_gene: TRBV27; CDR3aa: CASSLVPPNGKGDTQYF
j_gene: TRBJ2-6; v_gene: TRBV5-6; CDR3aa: CASSLAAGVRGANVLTF
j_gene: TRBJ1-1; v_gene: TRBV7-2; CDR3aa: CASSLDRDAEAFF
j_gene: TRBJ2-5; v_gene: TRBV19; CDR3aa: CASSTPGGPETQYF
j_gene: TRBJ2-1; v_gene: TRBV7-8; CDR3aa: CASSFGGGAGEQFF
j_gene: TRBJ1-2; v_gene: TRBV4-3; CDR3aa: CASSQDLNRVYGYTF
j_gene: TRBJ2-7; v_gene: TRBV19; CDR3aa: CASTTRGQDYEQYF
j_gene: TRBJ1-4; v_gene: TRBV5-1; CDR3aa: CASSQGRATTNEKLFF
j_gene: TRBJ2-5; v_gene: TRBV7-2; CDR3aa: CASSLSRGETQYF
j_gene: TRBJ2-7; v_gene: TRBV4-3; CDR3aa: CASSQEQGTILPGEQYF
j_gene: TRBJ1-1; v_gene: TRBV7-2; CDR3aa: CASSLLNVVGSVEAFF
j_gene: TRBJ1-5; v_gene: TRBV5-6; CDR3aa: CASSRRTGIRGQPQHF
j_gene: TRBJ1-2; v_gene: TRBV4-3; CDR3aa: CASSQEGGTGTYYGYTF
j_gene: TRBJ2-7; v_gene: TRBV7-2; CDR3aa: CASSPGISYEQYF
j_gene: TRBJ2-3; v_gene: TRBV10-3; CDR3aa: CAIHQGASTDTQYF
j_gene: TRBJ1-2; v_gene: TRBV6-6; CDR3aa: CASGLPRGEDYGYTF
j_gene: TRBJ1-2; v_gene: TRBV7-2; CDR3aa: CASSPPGQGSYGYTF
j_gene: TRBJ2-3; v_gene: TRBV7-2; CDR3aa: CASSHTRSHTQYF
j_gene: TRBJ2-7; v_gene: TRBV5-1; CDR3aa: CASSPGSQGAYEQYF